This T cell receptor beta chain comes out of a study of metastatic and nonmetastatic thyroid tumors (dated by TCRdb to 2019 to 2021). Background on the whole study: For patients with malignant and with benign thyroid disease, the researchers compared repertoires between peripheral blood samples and tumor or nodule tissue samples. The study at large found these results: In both blood and tumor samples, malignant tumors were reported to have significantly higher TCR beta diversity than benign nodules.

No patient had received any treatment before thyroid surgery. The study retrospectively analysed patient clinical samples collected from about 2012 to 2019 using T-cell receptor beta sequencing. Note on this clone: Its antigen remains unidentified. No base-level quality is on record; no much larger clone is a single base apart.

Receptor amplification or capture employed PCR. These reads were obtained on an Illumina HiSeq 4000. High-throughput sequencing was used to profile the TCR beta-chain CDR3 region of every patient. The paper's processing steps were these. The researchers built a classifier to tell apart papillary thyroid cancer patients with distant metastasis, based on CDR3 differences among clinicopathological groups. Repertoire diversity was assessed with the Shannon index, and tumor-blood repertoire similarity with the Morisita-Horn index. Starting from the raw public reads, TCRdb applied fastp trimming at Q25, assembled clones with MiXCR and retained in-frame beta chains. It is TCRdb's table, rather than the study itself, that gives the V and J calls and clone size. The sample contains around 20,000 clones, approximately 30% of them found a single time. The ten largest clonotypes hold over 12% of the sample. The CDR3 sequence holds 17 residues, the cysteine and phenylalanine included. The entry retains the CDR3 DNA only, 51 bases that are in frame from base 1. At the junction V is shortened by 3 bases and J by 4 bases; bases outside the gene matches: 12. Taken from the germline V gene (reference sequence), the CDR1 and CDR2 loops are MNHEY and SMNVEV.

Sequences were obtained from blood. The clonotype originates from a female donor with papillary thyroid cancer or a benign thyroid nodule (not recorded which). Some clones in this sample may be carry-over from other donors' samples. The chain couples TRBV27 to TRBJ1-5, and 7 junction bases match TRBD1. The CDR3 region has the sequence CASSFSWTGGGNQPQHF. In nucleotide form, the sequence is TGTGCCAGCAGTTTCTCCTGGACAGGCGGAGGAAATCAGCCCCAGCATTTT.